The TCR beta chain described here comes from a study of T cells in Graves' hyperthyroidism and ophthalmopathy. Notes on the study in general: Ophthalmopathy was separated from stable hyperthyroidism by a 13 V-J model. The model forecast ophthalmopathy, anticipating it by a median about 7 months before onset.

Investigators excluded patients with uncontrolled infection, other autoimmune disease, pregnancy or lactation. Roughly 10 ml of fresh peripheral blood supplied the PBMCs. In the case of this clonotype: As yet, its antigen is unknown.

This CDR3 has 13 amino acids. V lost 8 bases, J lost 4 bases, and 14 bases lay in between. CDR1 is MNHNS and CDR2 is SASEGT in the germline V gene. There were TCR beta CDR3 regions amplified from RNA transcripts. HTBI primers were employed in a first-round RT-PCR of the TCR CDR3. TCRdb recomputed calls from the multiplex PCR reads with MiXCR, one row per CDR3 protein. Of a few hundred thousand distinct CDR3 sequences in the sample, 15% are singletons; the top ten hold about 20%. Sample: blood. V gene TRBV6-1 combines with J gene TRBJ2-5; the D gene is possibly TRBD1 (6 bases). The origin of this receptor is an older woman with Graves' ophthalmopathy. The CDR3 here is CASLQGSGETQYF. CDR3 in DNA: TGTGCCAGCCTCCAGGGGAGCGGAGAGACCCAGTACTTC.